A single sample is the source of the 22 T cell receptor beta chains below, sequenced in a study of identical twins. TCRdb fed the 5' RACE reads into MiXCR, producing one record per CDR3 protein. The sample holds under 1 million distinct CDR3 sequences, about 12% seen once. The sample also formed part of further work on yellow fever vaccine responses in identical twins.

Input material: PBMCs. These receptors were obtained from a young woman in good health.

This clonotype occurred many times. The chain joins TRBV29-1 to TRBJ1-2; D remains ambiguous. From germline, CDR1 is SQVTM and CDR2 ANQGSEA. Trimming took 3 bases from V and 7 from J, leaving 15 bases between them. This CDR3 contains 13 residues. The CDR3 is CSVDGGGERGYTF. The DNA for the CDR3 is TGCAGCGTTGATGGTGGAGGAGAGCGTGGCTACACCTTC.

The chain recombines TRBV7-8 with TRBJ2-1, with a tentative D call TRBD1 (6 bases). Germline loops: CDR1 SGHVS, CDR2 FQNEAQ. Trimming removed 2 bases from V and 8 bases from J, with 31 bases in between. CDR3 size: 20 residues. The CDR3 protein is CASSLPSPTPGTKLSDEQFF. The CDR3 DNA sequence: TGTGCCAGCAGCTTACCCTCACCAACCCCCGGGACAAAGCTTTCGGATGAGCAGTTCTTC.

The rearrangement joins TRBV5-1 to TRBJ2-5; the match to TRBD2 covers 14 bases. Germline loops: CDR1 SGHRS, CDR2 YFSETQ. The CDR3 is 24 residues long. Trimming cost V 3 bases and J 6 bases; bases outside gene matches: 31. The CDR3 region is CASSSVPPDRLAGGPRLQPKTQYF. The CDR3 bases are TGCGCCAGCAGCTCGGTACCTCCGGACAGACTAGCGGGAGGGCCCCGCCTCCAGCCGAAGACCCAGTACTTC. Full variable domain (remainder filled in from reference TRBV5-1 and TRBJ2-5): KAGVTQTPRYLIKTRGQQVTLSCSPISGHRSVSWYQQTPGQGLQFLFEYFSETQRNKGNFPGRFSGRQFSNSRSEMNVSTLELGDSALYLCASSSVPPDRLAGGPRLQPKTQYFGPGTRLLVL.

This clonotype was observed a handful of times. The genes are TRBV12-3 or TRBV12-4 and TRBJ1-5, with D possibly matching TRBD1 (5 bases). The CDR3 has 12 amino acids. Trimming took 3 bases from V and 14 from J, leaving 14 bases between them. The CDR3 sequence: CASSFGGRAEHF. Here the CDR3 DNA reads TGTGCCAGCAGTTTCGGCGGCAGGGCGGAGCATTTT.

In its sample, this clonotype was seen a few times. This chain uses TRBV12-3 or TRBV12-4 with TRBJ2-7; possibly TRBD1 or TRBD2 for D (6 bases each). With 6 bases removed from V and 7 bases from J, the gap between germline ends came to 19 bases. The length of the CDR3 is 14 residues. The CDR3 loop reads CASSSKVGGCEQYF. The CDR3 DNA sequence: TGTGCCAGCAGCTCCAAGGTGGGGGGCTGTGAGCAGTACTTC.

This clonotype was counted a few times. The CDR3 nucleotides read TGTGCCACCAGTGTCAGGACTAGCGGGAGGGAAGTCCGGAGCAATGAGCAGTTCTTC. It codes for CATSVRTSGREVRSNEQFF. The rearrangement links TRBV24-1 to TRBJ2-1; 15 bases fit TRBD2. V dropped 5 bases and J dropped 6; count of bases not matched to a gene: 13. The CDR3 loop spans 19 amino acids. Germline V gene data show CDR1 as KGHDR and CDR2 as SFDVKD.

This clonotype was counted a few times. J is TRBJ2-1 and V is TRBV7-3, with D maybe TRBD1 (5 bases). Deletions cut 5 bases from V and 5 bases from J, with 10 bases between. Germline CDR1 reads SGHTA; CDR2 reads FQGTGA. The CDR3 extends over 13 amino acids. The CDR3 here is CASSVVRDNEQFF. In DNA form, the CDR3 reads TGTGCCAGCAGCGTTGTCAGGGACAATGAGCAGTTCTTC.

The gene calls are TRBV20-1 and TRBJ2-1; 8 bases map to TRBD2. The germline CDR1 and CDR2 sequences are DFQATT and SNEGSKA (reference sequence). V gave up 3 bases and J gave up 9 bases; unmatched junction bases: 7. The CDR3 covers 13 residues. CDR3 region: CSASRGLEVEQFF. The CDR3 DNA reads TGCAGTGCTAGTAGGGGACTAGAGGTTGAGCAGTTCTTC.

The chain employs TRBV10-2 and TRBJ2-3; D is possibly TRBD1 (6 bases). This CDR3 is 15 amino acids long. CDR1 is WSHSY and CDR2 is SAAADI in the germline V gene. The V end lost 2 bases, the J end lost 6 bases, and 15 bases lay between the germline ends. DNA of the CDR3: TGCGCCAGCAGTGAGCCAGGGGATCCGGGTGATACGCAGTATTTT. Residues: CASSEPGDPGDTQYF.

This chain connects TRBV5-1 to TRBJ2-5, with D possibly called TRBD1 or TRBD2 (6 bases each). Deletions cut 0 bases from V and 4 bases from J, with 13 bases between. The CDR3 contains 15 residues. Germline CDR1 is SGHRS and CDR2 is YFSETQ. For the CDR3, the DNA is TGCGCCAGCAGCTTGGACCGGGGGCGCGGAGAGACCCAGTACTTC. It is translated as CASSLDRGRGETQYF.

DNA of the CDR3: TGTGCCAGCAATTCAGGGGCTAGCGGGGGCTACGAGCAGTACGTC. It is translated as CASNSGASGGYEQYV. This chain connects TRBV6-5 to TRBJ2-7; 10 bases match TRBD2. The ends lost 7 bases at V and 3 bases at J; junction bases unmatched: 9. Per the germline V gene, CDR1 is MNHEY and CDR2 is SVGAGI. The CDR3 runs to 15 residues.

This rearrangement joins TRBV24-1 to TRBJ2-1, with a tentative D call TRBD2 (5 bases). Trimming left V 9 bases short and J 9 bases short, with 11 bases between. This CDR3 contains 11 residues. CDR1 and CDR2 from the germline V gene are KGHDR and SFDVKD. CDR3 in DNA: TGTGCCACCGTACTAGGTGCTGAGCAGTTCTTC. The encoded protein is CATVLGAEQFF.

V usage is TRBV11-2 and J usage is TRBJ2-1; 7 nucleotides agree with TRBD2. CDR3 length: 16 amino acids. J was trimmed by 0 bases and V by 7 bases; bases with no gene match: 9. Germline loops: CDR1 SGHAT, CDR2 FQNNGV. CDR3 in amino acids: CASTKAGKGSYNEQFF. CDR3 in DNA: TGTGCCAGCACCAAAGCGGGGAAAGGCTCCTACAATGAGCAGTTCTTC.

The chain couples TRBV11-2 to TRBJ2-3; maybe TRBD2 (6 bases). This CDR3 comprises 16 residues. Germline-derived CDR1 and CDR2 are SGHAT and FQNNGV. V gave up 3 bases and J gave up 0 bases, with 13 bases separating them. The CDR3 loop reads CASSFGGLRSTDTQYF. The DNA for the CDR3 is TGTGCCAGCAGCTTCGGAGGGCTCCGAAGCACAGATACGCAGTATTTT. Drawing the rest from reference TRBV11-2 and TRBJ2-3, the complete variable domain is EAGVAQSPRYKIIEKRQSVAFWCNPISGHATLYWYQQILGQGPKLLIQFQNNGVVDDSQLPKDRFSAERLKGVDSTLKIQPAKLEDSAVYLCASSFGGLRSTDTQYFGPGTRLTVL.

The V call is TRBV19, the J call TRBJ1-2; 9 bases align to TRBD1. In germline, CDR1 is LNHDA, CDR2 SQIVND (reference sequence). The trim removed 0 bases at V and 2 bases at J, leaving 4 bases unmatched. CDR3 length: 16 residues. The CDR3 DNA reads TGTGCCAGTAGTATAGATGGGACAGGGACCAACTATGGCTACACCTTC. Translation: CASSIDGTGTNYGYTF.

The J gene is TRBJ1-2, the V gene TRBV29-1, with 7 nucleotides matching TRBD1. J lost 4 bases, V lost 6 bases, and 5 bases had no gene match. CDR1 is SQVTM and CDR2 is ANQGSEA in the germline V gene. The CDR3 consists of 12 residues. The CDR3 is CSVSRGPYGYTF. DNA for the CDR3: TGCAGCGTCTCGAGGGGGCCCTATGGCTACACCTTC.

In its sample, this clonotype was seen a few times. The rearrangement joins TRBV6-5 to TRBJ2-7; D is perhaps TRBD1 (6 bases). Between the trimmed V and J ends, which lost 2 bases and 4 bases, there was a span of 12 bases. The germline CDR1 and CDR2 sequences are MNHEY and SVGAGI. The length of the CDR3 is 14 residues. The CDR3 bases are TGTGCCAGCAGTTACCAGGGGAATTCATACGAGCAGTACTTC. Its protein is CASSYQGNSYEQYF.

At least ten counts were recorded for this clonotype. This chain uses TRBV12-3 or TRBV12-4 with TRBJ2-7; D gene unclear. V was pared by 1 base and J by 6 bases, with 7 bases between. CDR3 length: 12 amino acids. The CDR3 bases are TGTGCCAGCAGTTTAGGGCCGGGCGAGCAGTACGTC. Translating it yields CASSLGPGEQYV.

Ten or more counts support this clonotype. The chain joins TRBV15 to TRBJ2-3, with TRBD2 matching over 9 bases. Trimming cost V 5 bases and J 3 bases; bases outside gene matches: 3. The CDR3 consists of 14 residues. Germline V gives CDR1 LNHNV, CDR2 YYDKDF (reference sequence). The CDR3 DNA reads as TGTGCCACCAGCCGCAGCGGGAGGACAGATACGCAGTATTTT. Protein product: CATSRSGRTDTQYF.

The rearrangement uses TRBV15 and TRBJ2-2, with D perhaps TRBD2 (6 bases). The germline gives CDR1 LNHNV, CDR2 YYDKDF (reference sequence). This CDR3 region has 16 residues. V was clipped by 6 bases and J by 3 bases, with 17 bases between them. The CDR3 bases are TGTGCCACCAGAACGAGCCCTAGCGCGGACACCGGGGAGCTGTTTTTT. As protein: CATRTSPSADTGELFF.

The table lists this clonotype with a few counts. The rearrangement joins TRBV6-1 to TRBJ1-5; D is undetermined. The CDR3 contains 15 residues. Germline V gene sequence: CDR1 MNHNS, CDR2 SASEGT. The germline V and J ends were trimmed by 5 bases and 0 bases, with 11 bases remaining between them. This chain's CDR3 is CASSLDPYSNQPQHF. The CDR3 DNA reads TGTGCCAGCAGTCTAGACCCTTATAGCAATCAGCCCCAGCATTTT.

The chain carries TRBV6-6 and TRBJ1-6; D is ambiguous. The germline V gene has CDR1 MNHNY and CDR2 SVGAGI (reference sequence). CDR3 length: 12 amino acids. V shed 4 bases and J shed 10 bases, with 8 bases lying between them. CDR3 sequence (DNA): TGTGCCAGCAGTTTCCTGGGCTCACCCCTCCACTTT. Translation: CASSFLGSPLHF.